The rows below give T cell receptor beta chains drawn from one sample of a study of shared clonotypes between healthy human individuals. TCRdb keeps only in-frame clones here, not all; method: immunoSEQ multiplex PCR. The profile shows 760,000 or so clones, approximately 96% of them singletons. The material sequenced was naive CD8+ T cells sorted from blood. The receptor set was obtained from a man aged 25-40 years in good health. CDR3s include the opening cysteine and the closing phenylalanine or tryptophan. The order of the fields is CDR3 length, J gene, D gene, V gene, clone size, CDR3 protein, CDR3 DNA. D genes are given only for firm matches. Rows may omit the clone size; those that give it use once, few, many or a size class.

>14|TRBJ2-7|.|TRBV2|.
CASDSGTQYYEQYF
TGTGCCAGCGATTCCGGGACCCAGTACTACGAGCAGTACTTC
>15|TRBJ2-1|TRBD1|TRBV29-1|few
CSVEPLGGIGNEQFF
TGCAGCGTTGAACCACTAGGGGGCATAGGCAATGAGCAGTTCTTC
>13|TRBJ2-5|.|TRBV4-3|.
CASSQGLQETQYF
TGCGCCAGCAGCCAAGGACTTCAAGAGACCCAGTACTTC
>12|TRBJ2-1|.|TRBV7-8|.
CASSFETNEQFF
TGTGCCAGCAGCTTCGAAACCAATGAGCAGTTCTTC
>15|TRBJ2-3|TRBD2|TRBV30|once
CAYELADPRPDTQYF
TGTGCCTACGAACTAGCGGACCCGCGGCCAGATACGCAGTATTTT
>15|TRBJ1-5|.|TRBV10-2|.
CASSDLGYSNQPQHF
TGCGCCAGCAGTGATTTGGGTTATAGCAATCAGCCCCAGCATTTT
>14|TRBJ2-7|.|TRBV19|once
CASSAQERSYEQYF
TGTGCCAGTAGTGCACAGGAGAGATCCTACGAGCAGTACTTC
>13|TRBJ1-2|.|TRBV29-1|.
CSVEGVTNYGYTF
TGCAGCGTTGAAGGTGTGACTAACTATGGCTACACCTTC
>14|TRBJ2-7|.|TRBV7-3|.
CASSLVPGAYEQYF
TGTGCCAGCAGCTTAGTACCAGGGGCCTACGAGCAGTACTTC
>16|TRBJ1-5|.|TRBV11-3|.
CASSLGWVWRGQPQHF
TGTGCCAGCAGCTTAGGATGGGTCTGGAGGGGGCAGCCCCAGCATTTT
>13|TRBJ2-7|.|TRBV6-1|.
CASSDSDSYEQYF
TGTGCCAGCAGTGACTCGGATTCCTACGAGCAGTACTTC
>17|TRBJ2-5|TRBD2|TRBV5-1|.
CASSLGPSGRGEETQYF
TGCGCCAGCAGCTTGGGGCCTAGCGGAAGGGGAGAAGAGACCCAGTACTTC
>14|TRBJ2-2|.|TRBV10-2|.
CASSESVNTGELFF
TGCGCCAGCAGTGAGTCAGTGAATACCGGGGAGCTGTTTTTT
>11|TRBJ2-7|.|TRBV29-1|.
CSVLGRYEQYF
TGCAGCGTCCTGGGACGCTACGAGCAGTACTTC
>14|TRBJ2-2|TRBD2|TRBV9|.
CAVILAGAPGELFF
TGTGCCGTCATACTAGCGGGAGCCCCCGGGGAGCTGTTTTTT
>15|TRBJ2-1|.|TRBV7-9|.
CASSPGLNPINEQFF
TGTGCCAGCAGCCCTGGACTAAACCCGATAAATGAGCAGTTCTTC
>15|TRBJ2-2|.|TRBV19|.
CASSIFTSNTGELFF
TGTGCCAGTAGTATTTTCACTAGTAACACCGGGGAGCTGTTTTTT
>15|TRBJ2-7|.|TRBV12-1|.
CASSYDIPPRYEQYF
TGTGCCAGCAGCTATGACATCCCTCCTCGGTACGAGCAGTACTTC
>11|TRBJ2-5|.|TRBV7-8|.
CASSFLETQYF
TGTGCCAGCAGCTTCTTAGAGACCCAGTACTTC
>14|TRBJ1-2|.|TRBV13|.
CASSLGQGTYGYTF
TGTGCCAGCAGCTTAGGACAGGGCACCTATGGCTACACCTTC
>13|TRBJ1-5|.|TRBV4-1|.
CASSQRPNQPQHF
TGCGCCAGCAGCCAAAGACCCAATCAGCCCCAGCATTTT
>14|TRBJ2-3|.|TRBV30|.
CAGWTPRSTDTQYF
TGTGCCGGTTGGACACCACGAAGCACAGATACGCAGTATTTT
>15|TRBJ1-2|TRBD1|TRBV28|.
CASSLWTGSAGGYTF
TGTGCCAGCAGTTTATGGACAGGGAGTGCGGGTGGCTACACCTTC